The next 21 T cell receptor beta chains were all read from a single sample in a study of PD-1 blockade in classical Hodgkin lymphoma. Relapse after autologous stem cell transplantation occurred in every patient, and brentuximab vedotin exposure varied. Clones were sequenced by immunoSEQ multiplex PCR, and TCRdb holds only the in-frame ones, with some missing. The top ten hold roughly 34% of the sample, which has fewer than 20,000 clones, roughly 88% seen once. The sequencing used peripheral blood mononuclear cells (PBMCs), collected before the second cycle of nivolumab. Receptors were obtained from a human donor with classical Hodgkin lymphoma.

The chain combines TRBV27 with TRBJ1-1, with 11 positions matching TRBD1. The germline V gene has CDR1 MNHEY and CDR2 SMNVEV (reference sequence). The junction had 9 bases not matched to a gene; V was cut back by 7 bases and J by 5 bases. The CDR3 covers 15 residues. The CDR3 region is CASTAGTGGWTEAFF. The CDR3 nucleotides are TGTGCCAGCACCGCCGGGACAGGGGGTTGGACTGAAGCTTTCTTT.

Remarks on this clone: At one of its ends the junction is not consistent with the germline gene, which may arise from a read error. The chain carries TRBV7-7 and TRBJ2-5, with D uncertain. Germline V lookup: CDR1 SSHAT, CDR2 FNYEAQ (reference sequence). The CDR3 covers 14 residues. The CDR3 sequence: CASSLDSFQETQYF. For the CDR3, the DNA is TGTGCTAGCAGCTTAGACTCATTCCAAGAGACCCAGTACTTC.

This clone appeared a single time. The J gene is TRBJ2-1, the V gene TRBV27; TRBD1 aligns across 8 bases. The CDR3 contains 14 residues. The junction had 6 bases not matched to a gene; V was cut back by 2 bases and J by 9 bases. In germline, CDR1 is MNHEY, CDR2 SMNVEV (reference sequence). This CDR3 reads CASSLQGAHPEQFF. In nucleotides, the CDR3 is TGTGCCAGCAGTTTACAGGGGGCGCATCCTGAGCAGTTCTTC.

The chain uses TRBV4-1 and TRBJ1-2; no firm D call. Trimming removed 4 bases at V and 2 bases at J, with 11 bases between. Germline V gives CDR1 MGHRA, CDR2 YSYEKL. The CDR3 is 14 amino acids. Here the CDR3 reads CASSPYQENYGYTF. As DNA, the CDR3 is TGCGCCAGCAGCCCCTACCAAGAAAACTATGGCTACACCTTC.

This chain uses TRBV4-1 with TRBJ2-5; D perhaps matches TRBD1 (7 bases). Trimming pared 4 bases from V and 4 bases from J, leaving 13 bases between. Per the germline V gene, CDR1 is MGHRA and CDR2 is YSYEKL. CDR3 size: 14 residues. DNA of the CDR3: TGCGCCAGCAGCCCATCCAGGGGGGTAGAGACCCAGTACTTC. The encoded protein is CASSPSRGVETQYF.

V usage is TRBV18 and J usage is TRBJ2-7; D uncertain. V lost 2 bases and J lost 4, with 3 bases in between. Germline V gives CDR1 KGHSH, CDR2 LQKENI. The CDR3 consists of 11 residues. In DNA, the CDR3 is TGTGCCAGCTCACCAGGATACGAGCAGTACTTC. This gives the protein CASSPGYEQYF.

The chain couples TRBV18 to TRBJ1-2; D possibly corresponds to TRBD1 (5 bases). V dropped 5 bases and J dropped 5 bases, with 15 bases sitting between them. This CDR3 is 14 amino acids long. The germline CDR1 and CDR2 sequences are KGHSH and LQKENI. CDR3 nucleotides: TGTGCCAGCTCAAATACAGAGACAGATTATGGCTACACCTTC. It yields the protein CASSNTETDYGYTF.

The CDR3 nucleotides read TGTGCCAGCAGCCGATCAGCGGGAGACTCCTACAATGAGCAGTTCTTC. Its protein product is CASSRSAGDSYNEQFF. The gene calls are TRBV27 and TRBJ2-1; 8 bases fit TRBD2. Germline-derived CDR1 and CDR2 are MNHEY and SMNVEV (reference sequence). The CDR3 sequence is 16 residues long. The V segment lost 6 bases and the J segment 0 bases; nucleotides outside the gene matches: 7.

The rearrangement uses TRBV25-1 and TRBJ2-7; 12 nucleotides match TRBD2. The CDR3 totals 16 residues. The junction had 8 bases not matched to a gene; V was cut back by 6 bases and J by 2 bases. The V gene's germline CDR1 is MGHDK and CDR2 SYGVNS. The CDR3 loop reads CASSYWRTSGTYEQYF. The CDR3 region has the DNA TGTGCCAGCAGCTATTGGCGGACTAGCGGGACCTACGAGCAGTACTTC.

This clone was found once. V gene TRBV6-5 combines with J gene TRBJ2-2, with D possibly being TRBD1 or TRBD2 (6 bases each). The germline V gene encodes CDR1 MNHEY and CDR2 SVGAGI. The V end lost 0 bases, the J end lost 5 bases, and 13 bases lay between the germline ends. CDR3 size: 16 residues. Here the CDR3 reads CASSYSGGAGTGELFF. The CDR3, as DNA: TGTGCCAGCAGTTACTCCGGGGGCGCCGGGACCGGGGAGCTGTTTTTT.

The chain recombines TRBV27 with TRBJ1-1; D might be TRBD1 (6 bases). The CDR3 covers 20 residues. CDR1 and CDR2 from the germline V gene are MNHEY and SMNVEV (reference sequence). The germline V and J ends were trimmed by 4 bases and 0 bases, with 27 bases remaining between them. CDR3 DNA sequence: TGTGCCAGCAGTTCCATCCTTTCAGGGGAGCAAGCTACGTTGAACACTGAAGCTTTCTTT. This translates into CASSSILSGEQATLNTEAFF.

This rearrangement joins TRBV6-9 to TRBJ1-5; D unclear. V was clipped by 6 bases and J by 1 base, with 10 bases between them. This CDR3 has 14 residues. Germline V gives CDR1 MNHGY, CDR2 SVAAGI. CDR3 sequence reads: CASSYTISNQPQHF. The CDR3 DNA reads TGTGCCAGCAGCTACACAATAAGCAATCAGCCCCAGCATTTT.

The rearrangement joins TRBV11-2 to TRBJ2-7; a possible D gene is TRBD1 (5 bases). The CDR3 has 15 residues. Germline loops: CDR1 SGHAT, CDR2 FQNNGV. Trimming cost V 0 bases and J 0 bases, with 9 bases left between them. The CDR3 sequence is CASSLERQTSYEQYF. CDR3 DNA: TGTGCCAGCAGCTTAGAACGACAGACCTCCTACGAGCAGTACTTC.

The chain uses TRBV28 and TRBJ2-7, with 10 bases fitting TRBD1. The CDR3 has 15 residues. CDR1 MDHEN and CDR2 SYDVKM come from the germline V gene. Germline trimming cut 4 bases from V and 1 base from J; bases unmatched to any gene: 4. The CDR3 loop is CASSWPDRGSYEQYF. The DNA for the CDR3 is TGTGCCAGCAGTTGGCCGGACAGGGGGTCCTACGAGCAGTACTTC.

This chain connects TRBV27 to TRBJ2-3; the D gene is possibly TRBD2 (7 bases). The CDR3 sequence is 18 residues long. The V gene's germline CDR1 is MNHEY and CDR2 SMNVEV (reference sequence). The V and J ends lost 3 bases and 0 bases respectively, with 19 bases between them. The CDR3 DNA follows: TGTGCCAGCAGTTTCCTCGGGTCGCGGGGGCGTAGCACAGATACGCAGTATTTT. Its protein product is CASSFLGSRGRSTDTQYF.

The chain employs TRBV9 and TRBJ1-4; TRBD1 is a possible D gene (6 bases). The germline V gene encodes CDR1 SGDLS and CDR2 YYNGEE. CDR3 length: 15 amino acids. V lost 4 bases to trimming and J lost 2 bases, with 12 bases between them. The CDR3 DNA reads as TGTGCCAGCAGCCTAGGGGGGCAGACTAATGAAAAACTGTTTTTT. It yields the protein CASSLGGQTNEKLFF.

The rearrangement uses TRBV11-1 and TRBJ2-3; weak D call: TRBD2 (6 bases). This CDR3 region has 14 residues. CDR1 and CDR2 (germline): SGHAT, FQDESV (reference sequence). The ends were cut back, 5 bases at V and 6 bases at J, with 15 bases in the middle. The CDR3 DNA reads as TGTGCCAGCAGCAGTCGGTGGAGGGTGGATACGCAGTATTTT. Its translation is CASSSRWRVDTQYF.

The CDR3 reads CATSRVGFSNEQFF. In DNA, the CDR3 is TGTGCCACCAGCAGAGTCGGCTTCTCCAATGAGCAGTTCTTC. This rearrangement joins TRBV15 to TRBJ2-1; D ambiguous. Trimming removed 1 base from V and 6 bases from J, with 10 bases in between. CDR3 length: 14 residues. Per the germline V gene, CDR1 is LNHNV and CDR2 is YYDKDF (reference sequence).

The chain has TRBV15 and TRBJ2-1; 10 nucleotides match TRBD2. The V and J ends lost 1 base and 6 bases, in that order; junction bases with no gene match: 6. CDR3 length: 16 residues. From germline, CDR1 is LNHNV and CDR2 YYDKDF (reference sequence). This CDR3 is CATSRVSSGRFNEQFF. CDR3 nucleotide sequence: TGTGCCACCAGCAGAGTCTCTAGCGGGAGATTCAATGAGCAGTTCTTC.

The genes are TRBV11-3 and TRBJ1-1, with D possibly TRBD1 on 5 matching bases. Germline values: CDR1 SGHNT, CDR2 YENEEA. Trimming took 4 bases from V and 3 from J, leaving 9 bases between them. This CDR3 has 13 amino acids. The CDR3 DNA reads as TGTGCCAGCAGCTGGACAAGACACACTGAAGCTTTCTTT. It codes for CASSWTRHTEAFF.

The gene calls are TRBV12-5 and TRBJ2-7; no clear D gene. CDR3 length: 12 residues. Per germline, CDR1 LGHNT and CDR2 FRNRAP. Trimming took 9 bases from V and 0 from J, leaving 9 bases between them. CDR3 protein: CASAGSSYEQYF. CDR3 nucleotides: TGTGCTAGCGCAGGTAGCTCCTACGAGCAGTACTTC.